This is a list of T cell receptor beta chains from one sample in a study of cytomegalovirus exposure and HLA in healthy donors. The assay was immunoSEQ multiplex PCR, and TCRdb's table has in-frame clones only and misses some. The sample has 60,000 to 65,000 clones, and its top ten clones hold less than 4.5%. The specimen was PBMCs. Source of these receptors: a woman aged 18-29 years in good health and CMV-seronegative. The CDR3 runs from the conserved cysteine through the conserved F or W. The D gene is left open where the match is weak.

v_call	d_call	j_call	cdr3_aa	cdr3_nt
TRBV7-3	TRBD2	TRBJ2-3	CAYPPPLGRLPGRTDTQYF	TGTGCCTACCCCCCGCCGCTTGGACGCTTACCCGGGAGGACAGATACGCAGTATTTT
TRBV5-1	TRBD2	TRBJ2-5	CASSLTSGGGKETQYF	TGCGCCAGCAGCTTGACTAGCGGGGGAGGGAAAGAGACCCAGTACTTC
TRBV30	.	TRBJ1-6	CAFDSSNFNSPLHF	TGTGCCTTTGACAGCTCTAATTTTAATTCACCCCTCCACTTT
TRBV9	.	TRBJ1-2	CASSAGGDYGYTF	TGTGCCAGCAGCGCGGGGGGGGACTATGGCTACACCTTC
TRBV30	TRBD1	TRBJ1-2	CALDRDWAGYTF	TGTGCCTTAGACAGGGACTGGGCGGGATACACCTTC
TRBV6-5	.	TRBJ1-1	CASSATTGNTEAFF	TGTGCCAGCAGCGCCACTACAGGGAACACTGAAGCTTTCTTT
TRBV7-6	.	TRBJ2-4	CASSLDSTSLAKNIQYF	TGTGCCAGCAGTCTCGACAGCACTAGCTTAGCCAAAAACATTCAGTACTTC
TRBV25-1	.	TRBJ2-5	CASSGVRLQETQYF	TGTGCCAGCAGTGGGGTAAGACTCCAAGAGACCCAGTACTTC
TRBV7-8	TRBD1	TRBJ1-1	CASSLIGSGQASTEAFF	TGTGCCAGCAGCTTAATCGGGTCCGGACAGGCGTCCACTGAAGCTTTCTTT
TRBV4-2	.	TRBJ2-1	CASSPPHRDNEQFF	TGTGCCAGCAGCCCCCCACACAGGGACAATGAGCAGTTCTTC
TRBV4-1	.	TRBJ1-1	CASSLLGTQNTEAFF	TGCGCCAGCAGCCTCCTCGGGACACAGAACACTGAAGCTTTCTTT
TRBV5-4	TRBD2	TRBJ2-1	CASSSGTSGSYNEQFF	TGTGCCAGCAGCTCGGGGACTAGCGGGAGCTACAATGAGCAGTTCTTC
TRBV5-1	TRBD1	TRBJ2-1	CASSTGQGAWNEQFF	TGCGCCAGCAGCACCGGACAGGGGGCATGGAATGAGCAGTTCTTC
TRBV30	.	TRBJ2-5	CAWSEPGVGETQYF	TGTGCCTGGAGTGAACCAGGGGTGGGGGAGACCCAGTACTTC
TRBV5-1	TRBD2	TRBJ2-7	CASSLAGTSGTYYEQYF	TGCGCCAGCAGCTTGGCTGGGACTAGCGGGACCTACTACGAGCAGTACTTC
TRBV6-5	.	TRBJ2-2	CASSPSTGELFF	TGTGCCAGCAGCCCCTCGACCGGGGAGCTGTTTTTT
TRBV5-1	.	TRBJ1-1	CACRVNRGQNTEAFF	TGCGCCTGCAGAGTAAATAGGGGACAGAACACTGAAGCTTTCTTT
TRBV5-5	.	TRBJ1-5	CASSLATGDQPQHF	TGTGCCAGCAGCCTGGCGACAGGAGATCAGCCCCAGCATTTT
TRBV5-1	.	TRBJ2-2	CASSLEGVAVAGELFF	TGCGCCAGCAGCCTAGAGGGGGTGGCGGTCGCCGGGGAGCTGTTTTTT
TRBV5-1	.	TRBJ2-5	CASSSGEQKTQYF	TGCGCCAGCAGCTCAGGGGAACAAAAGACCCAGTACTTC
TRBV5-1	.	TRBJ2-3	CASSSEGSDTQYF	TGCGCCAGCAGCTCGGAGGGTTCCGATACGCAGTATTTT
TRBV7-2	TRBD2	TRBJ2-1	CASSARLAANEQFF	TGTGCCAGCAGCGCTAGACTAGCCGCGAATGAGCAGTTCTTC
TRBV6-5	.	TRBJ1-1	CASSRQELNTEAFF	TGTGCCAGCAGCAGACAGGAGTTGAACACTGAAGCTTTCTTT
TRBV7-9	.	TRBJ1-3	CASSLAPRTSGNTIYF	TGTGCCAGCAGCTTAGCCCCCAGAACCTCTGGAAACACCATATATTTT
TRBV2	.	TRBJ2-2	CASSSRIEVGGQTGELFF	TGTGCCAGCAGTTCTCGAATCGAAGTGGGGGGGCAAACCGGGGAGCTGTTTTTT
TRBV30	.	TRBJ2-1	CASGTYNEQFF	TGTGCCTCCGGGACCTACAATGAGCAGTTCTTC
TRBV5-4	.	TRBJ1-4	CASSTHRNEKLFF	TGTGCCAGCAGCACTCACAGGAATGAAAAACTGTTTTTT
TRBV29-1	.	TRBJ1-2	CSVQVAGDGGYTF	TGCAGCGTTCAGGTGGCAGGGGACGGTGGCTACACCTTC
TRBV6-1	TRBD1	TRBJ1-1	CASMRGRVRESEAFF	TGTGCCAGCATGAGGGGGCGAGTAAGAGAAAGTGAAGCTTTCTTT
TRBV6-6	.	TRBJ2-7	CASSRGIDYEQYF	TGTGCCAGCAGTAGGGGGATAGACTACGAGCAGTACTTC
TRBV6-1	.	TRBJ2-5	CASTGTGTVETQYF	TGTGCCAGCACGGGCACAGGTACAGTAGAGACCCAGTACTTC
TRBV18	.	TRBJ1-4	CASSPLATNEKLFF	TGTGCCAGCTCACCACTAGCAACTAATGAAAAACTGTTTTTT